Listed below are T cell receptor beta chains from one sample, sequenced in a study of blood T cells in healthy people across ages. TCRdb reanalysed the 5' RACE reads using MiXCR and keeps one entry per CDR3 protein. The data contain 1.2 million to 1.5 million distinct CDR3 sequences, 42% of them singletons. Sequencing was performed on blood. The receptors stem from a woman younger than 30 in good health. Both conserved end residues are part of each CDR3. D genes are given only for firm matches. For some rows the clone size is stated as once, few or many, or as a class when expanded; others skip it.

TRBV7-8	TRBD2	TRBJ2-3	NA	CASSYKRGIDTQYF	TGTGCCAGCAGCTACAAGCGGGGGATAGATACGCAGTATTTT
TRBV12-3/TRBV12-4	TRBD2	TRBJ2-1	NA	CASSHGTIDRRREQFF	TGTGCCAGCAGTCACGGGACTATCGACCGGCGGCGTGAGCAGTTCTTC
TRBV9	NA	TRBJ1-2	few	CASSVTGMPDTF	TGTGCCAGCAGCGTAACTGGGATGCCCGACACCTTC
TRBV6-5	TRBD1	TRBJ2-3	NA	CASSSTRGGQGHTDTQYF	TGTGCCAGCAGTTCCACCAGGGGGGGACAGGGGCACACAGATACGCAGTATTTT
TRBV12-3/TRBV12-4	NA	TRBJ2-7	many	CASSLDGTSYEQYF	TGTGCCAGCAGTTTAGACGGGACCAGCTACGAGCAGTACTTC
TRBV2	NA	TRBJ1-6	NA	CASRALSSYNSPLHF	TGTGCCAGCAGGGCTCTCAGCTCCTATAATTCACCCCTCCACTTT
TRBV5-1	NA	TRBJ2-3	few	CASSPNVGYFTDTQYF	TGCGCCAGCAGCCCTAACGTCGGGTATTTCACAGATACGCAGTATTTT
TRBV7-8	NA	TRBJ2-5	NA	CTSSLEDVGGAKTQYF	TGTACCAGCAGCTTAGAAGACGTGGGGGGGGCAAAGACCCAGTACTTC
TRBV6-6	NA	TRBJ1-5	NA	CASGGGNQPQHF	TGTGCCAGCGGTGGGGGAAATCAGCCCCAGCATTTT
TRBV7-9	TRBD1	TRBJ2-7	few	CASRETGGAMYEQYF	TGTGCCAGCAGGGAGACAGGGGGCGCAATGTACGAGCAGTACTTC
TRBV4-1	NA	TRBJ1-5	few	CASSQSRGDQPQHF	TGCGCCAGCAGCCAATCGAGGGGGGATCAGCCCCAGCATTTT
TRBV5-1	NA	TRBJ2-1	NA	CASSLVAGVSYNEQFF	TGCGCCAGCAGCTTGGTGGCGGGTGTCTCCTACAATGAGCAGTTCTTC
TRBV27	NA	TRBJ1-5	few	CASSLRGPNQPQHF	TGTGCCAGCAGTTTAAGAGGCCCTAATCAGCCCCAGCATTTT
TRBV5-1	TRBD2	TRBJ2-1	NA	CASSFGLAGPNEQFF	TGCGCCAGCAGCTTCGGACTAGCGGGGCCCAATGAGCAGTTCTTC
TRBV7-9	TRBD2	TRBJ2-7	few	CASSLSASGYEQYF	TGTGCCAGCAGCTTATCAGCTAGCGGCTACGAGCAGTACTTC
TRBV28	NA	TRBJ1-5	NA	CASSSHPSPQHF	TGTGCCAGCAGTTCCCATCCCTCGCCCCAGCATTTT
TRBV2	NA	TRBJ1-6	NA	CASSGREDSPLHF	TGTGCCAGCAGTGGCAGGGAAGATTCACCCCTCCACTTT
TRBV2	TRBD2	TRBJ2-3	few	CASSASGRKDTQYF	TGTGCCAGCAGTGCGAGCGGGAGGAAGGATACGCAGTATTTT
TRBV5-1	NA	TRBJ2-7	once	CASSRGESPNEQYF	TGCGCCAGCAGCCGAGGTGAGAGTCCCAATGAGCAGTACTTC
TRBV10-1	TRBD2	TRBJ2-5	NA	CASSDPGGVRETQYF	TGCGCCAGCAGTGACCCCGGGGGGGTTCGCGAGACCCAGTACTTC
TRBV3-1	NA	TRBJ2-3	NA	CASSSTWGTIDTQYF	TGTGCCAGCAGCTCCACTTGGGGGACGATAGATACGCAGTATTTT
TRBV10-3	NA	TRBJ2-5	NA	CAISVGGAEETQYF	TGTGCCATCAGTGTTGGGGGGGCCGAAGAGACCCAGTACTTC
TRBV4-2	TRBD2	TRBJ2-7	few	CASSQDRVAGFPGEQYF	TGTGCCAGCAGCCAAGATCGGGTAGCGGGGTTCCCCGGCGAGCAGTACTTC
TRBV3-1	TRBD1	TRBJ1-5	few	CASSPFTGVNQPQHF	TGTGCCAGCAGCCCGTTCACAGGGGTTAATCAGCCCCAGCATTTT
TRBV7-2	TRBD1	TRBJ2-7	many	CASSPGQGANEQYF	TGTGCCAGCAGCCCCGGACAGGGGGCTAACGAGCAGTACTTC
TRBV30	NA	TRBJ2-1	NA	CAWAPPGAPPYNEQFF	TGTGCCTGGGCCCCCCCCGGCGCACCACCATACAATGAGCAGTTCTTC
TRBV29-1	NA	TRBJ2-3	many	CSVEDPSRGTDTQYF	TGCAGCGTTGAAGACCCCTCCAGGGGCACAGATACGCAGTATTTT
TRBV4-2	TRBD2	TRBJ2-1	few	CASSQPVAGEIHNEQFF	TGTGCCAGCAGCCAACCTGTAGCGGGAGAAATCCACAATGAGCAGTTCTTC
TRBV2	NA	TRBJ1-5	NA	CASSEAHHRQAGNQPQHF	TGTGCCAGCAGTGAAGCGCACCACCGGCAGGCAGGCAATCAGCCCCAGCATTTT
TRBV20-1	TRBD2	TRBJ2-4	few	CSAARTSDKNIQYF	TGCAGTGCAGCCAGGACTAGCGACAAAAACATTCAGTACTTC
TRBV20-1	NA	TRBJ2-7	NA	CSALAGDSYEQYF	TGCAGTGCTTTGGCAGGGGACTCCTACGAGCAGTACTTC